This TCR beta chain is drawn from a study of blood T cell repertoires in COVID-19. The overall study: Italy, Spain and the United States were the sources of the convalescent and acute COVID-19 samples. PBMCs, B-cell-depleted T cells, or T cells were the source of the cDNA or gDNA that made up the material.

Methods used by the authors: Estimated nucleated cell counts came from reference gene primer amplification. Sequenced by immunoSEQ multiplex PCR; TCRdb stores in-frame clones only, minus some. V, J and clone size reflect that table, while D and trimming were determined from the DNA. The sample holds about 120,000 clones, about 80% seen once. Germline values: CDR1 SNHLY, CDR2 FYNNEI. The CDR3 runs 12 residues. The trim removed 7 bases at V and 4 bases at J, leaving 3 bases unmatched. There are a few counts of this clone. The sequence came from a man in his 70s with active or convalescent COVID-19. The specimen was peripheral blood. The chain couples TRBV2 to TRBJ1-1; 7 nucleotides match TRBD1. The CDR3 sequence is CASTNRGTEAFF. CDR3 nucleotides: TGTGCCAGCACCAACAGGGGCACTGAAGCTTTCTTT.